This TCR beta chain originates from a study of T-cell memory formation after mild COVID-19. From the 5' RACE reads, TCRdb called clonotypes with MiXCR, one entry per CDR3 protein. The table lists about 400,000 distinct CDR3 sequences, about 24% of them singletons. This TCR derives from an adult woman who had mild COVID-19 (a few samples of this study predate the infection). Cell type and time point are not known. The sample was PBMCs or a T cell subset sorted from them (not recorded which).

DNA for the CDR3: TGTGCCATCAGTGATCCGAGAACAGATACGCAGTATTTT. Its protein product is CAISDPRTDTQYF. The chain links TRBV10-3 to TRBJ2-3; no clear D. In germline, CDR1 is ENHRY, CDR2 SYGVKD. The V and J ends lost 3 bases and 3 bases respectively, with 7 bases between them. There are 13 residues in the CDR3.